Listed here are 25 T cell receptor beta chains from one sample, sequenced in a study of OX40 agonist ivuxolimab in advanced cancers. Profiling relied on immunoSEQ multiplex PCR, and the TCRdb table lists in-frame clones only, not all of them. The sample lists about 86,000 clones, around 90% seen once, with more than 8.5% in the top ten. The sequencing here drew on CD4+ or CD8+ T cells sorted from blood, taken in a trial of the OX40 agonist ivuxolimab. The receptor source for this set is an adult with an advanced solid tumor such as melanoma, head and neck, liver or kidney cancer.

The chain couples TRBV10-3 to TRBJ2-3; no clear D gene. Trimming left V 0 bases short and J 2 bases short, with 12 bases between. Looked up from germline, CDR1 is ENHRY and CDR2 is SYGVKD. The CDR3 runs 16 residues. The CDR3 loop reads CAISESDGGLTDTQYF. Here the CDR3 DNA reads TGTGCCATCAGTGAGTCAGATGGCGGCCTCACAGATACGCAGTATTTT.

This chain uses TRBV11-2 with TRBJ2-1, with TRBD2 identical over 10 bases. This CDR3 is 15 amino acids long. Germline V gives CDR1 SGHAT, CDR2 FQNNGV. J was trimmed by 9 bases and V by 0 bases; bases with no gene match: 5. In DNA form, the CDR3 reads TGTGCCAGCAGCTTAGAGACTAGCGGGTTTTTTGAGCAGTTCTTC. This sequence encodes CASSLETSGFFEQFF.

This chain joins TRBV19 and TRBJ2-6; D is perhaps TRBD1 (5 bases). Germline CDR1 LNHDA, CDR2 SQIVND (reference sequence). With 7 bases removed from V and 0 bases from J, the gap between germline ends came to 13 bases. The CDR3 is made up of 16 amino acids. The CDR3 loop is CASMGQFPSGANVLTF. CDR3 coding DNA: TGTGCCAGTATGGGGCAGTTTCCCTCTGGGGCCAACGTCCTGACTTTC.

The J gene is TRBJ2-2, the V gene TRBV11-2; D remains unclear. The length of the CDR3 is 16 residues. The V end was cut by 1 base, the J end by 6 bases, with 15 bases between. Germline V gives CDR1 SGHAT, CDR2 FQNNGV. The CDR3 region is CASSLATEIIAGELFF. CDR3 nucleotide sequence: TGTGCCAGCAGCTTAGCTACAGAAATCATCGCCGGGGAGCTGTTTTTT.

The CDR3 sequence is CASSPQTLYPSSGANVLTF. The CDR3 DNA is TGTGCCAGCAGCCCCCAGACACTCTACCCCTCCTCTGGGGCCAACGTCCTGACTTTC. The V and J genes are TRBV7-3 and TRBJ2-6; D is undetermined. V was shortened by 5 bases and J by 0 bases, with 20 bases between the two germline ends. The germline gives CDR1 SGHTA, CDR2 FQGTGA. The CDR3 totals 19 residues.

In DNA form, the CDR3 reads TGTGCCAGCAGTGCCCCGATCGACAGGCCGAACACTGAAGCTTTCTTT. The encoded protein is CASSAPIDRPNTEAFF. V and J are TRBV2 and TRBJ1-1, with D possibly matching TRBD1 (6 bases). V lost 4 bases and J 1 base, leaving 16 bases between the germline ends. From germline, CDR1 is SNHLY and CDR2 FYNNEI. The CDR3 runs 16 residues.

This chain links TRBV6-6 with TRBJ2-5; a weak D match, TRBD2 (6 bases). The J call may be faulty, since TRBJ2-7 better matches the DNA end. CDR3 size: 15 residues. Looked up from germline, CDR1 is MNHNY and CDR2 is SVGAGI (reference sequence). CDR3 amino acids: CASSLHIRDFYEQYF. CDR3 DNA: TGTGCCAGCAGTTTGCACATCCGGGACTTCTACGAGCAGTACTTC.

V is TRBV7-9 and J is TRBJ2-5; TRBD2 matches at 13 bases. CDR1 is SEHNR and CDR2 is FQNEAQ in the germline V gene (reference sequence). The CDR3 contains 17 residues. V was pared by 1 base and J by 5 bases, with 7 bases of the junction left unmatched. Here the CDR3 reads CASSLVGTSGNGETQYF. The CDR3 nucleotides are TGTGCCAGCAGCTTAGTAGGGACTAGCGGGAACGGGGAGACCCAGTACTTC.

This rearrangement joins TRBV5-4 to TRBJ1-5; TRBD1 matches at 8 bases. The V segment lost 9 bases and the J segment 0 bases; nucleotides outside the gene matches: 14. Germline V gene lookup returns CDR1 SGHNT and CDR2 YYREEE (reference sequence). This CDR3 region has 17 residues. The CDR3 spells CATPRQGRFYSNQPQHF. The CDR3 region has the DNA TGTGCCACCCCTAGACAGGGGCGATTTTATAGCAATCAGCCCCAGCATTTT.

This clone was detected a few times. In DNA form, the CDR3 reads TGTGCCAGCAGCCAAGAGCGGGAGGGCTCCTACGAGCAGTACTTC. Residues: CASSQEREGSYEQYF. V and J are TRBV4-2 and TRBJ2-7; TRBD2 aligns across 9 bases. J lost 0 bases, V lost 0 bases, and 0 bases had no gene match. Germline V gives CDR1 LGHNA, CDR2 YNFKEQ. This CDR3 has 15 amino acids.

The rearrangement joins TRBV5-4 to TRBJ2-5, with TRBD2 as a possible D gene (5 bases). Germline V lookup: CDR1 SGHNT, CDR2 YYREEE (reference sequence). V lost 0 bases and J 5 bases, leaving 17 bases between the germline ends. The CDR3 runs 16 residues. CDR3 amino acids: CASSLDSSIGGETQYF. CDR3 nucleotide sequence: TGTGCCAGCAGCTTGGATTCCAGCATCGGCGGGGAGACCCAGTACTTC.

CDR3 protein: CASSYSGTGIYEQYF. The CDR3, as DNA: TGTGCCAGCAGTTACTCCGGGACCGGAATCTACGAGCAGTACTTC. The chain employs TRBV6-5 and TRBJ2-7; D may correspond to TRBD1 or TRBD2 (5 bases each). The germline V gene has CDR1 MNHEY and CDR2 SVGAGI. V was cut by 0 bases and J by 3 bases, with 12 bases left in between. This CDR3 is 15 amino acids long.

The V call is TRBV5-8, the J call TRBJ2-7; perhaps TRBD1 as D (5 bases). Germline V gene data show CDR1 as SGHTS and CDR2 as YDEGEE. Trimming shortened V by 4 bases and J by 2 bases, and 13 bases separated the two germline ends. The CDR3 covers 14 residues. CDR3 region: CASSRKQETYEQYF. CDR3 coding DNA: TGTGCCAGCAGCCGAAAACAGGAGACCTACGAGCAGTACTTC.

In this sample, this clone turned up once. Here the CDR3 DNA reads TGCGCCAGCCGGAGTTCGACTAGCGGGAGCTACGAGCAGTACTTC. The encoded protein is CASRSSTSGSYEQYF. The V call is TRBV5-1, the J call TRBJ2-7; 12 bases fit TRBD2. V trimming: 7 bases; J trimming: 3 bases; junction bases outside the gene matches: 8. This CDR3 contains 15 residues. Germline V gives CDR1 SGHRS, CDR2 YFSETQ.

The V and J genes are TRBV30 and TRBJ2-7; 7 bases are a match to TRBD2. After removal of 0 bases from V and 1 base from J, the junction contained 3 bases not matched to a gene. The CDR3 has 14 amino acids. CDR1 and CDR2 (germline): GTSNPN, SVGIG (reference sequence). The CDR3 DNA is TGTGCCTGGAGTGTATCCGGGGGGTCCTACGAGCAGTACTTC. It specifies CAWSVSGGSYEQYF.

The rearrangement uses TRBV10-1 and TRBJ1-1, with D unclear. The length of the CDR3 is 12 residues. V shed 3 bases and J shed 1 base, with 3 bases lying between them. CDR1 and CDR2 (germline): WNHNN, SYGVQD (reference sequence). The CDR3 reads CASSDWNTEAFF. The CDR3 coding sequence is TGCGCCAGCAGTGACTGGAACACTGAAGCTTTCTTT.

The V gene is TRBV10-2, the J gene TRBJ2-7; the match to TRBD2 covers 8 bases. The V and J ends lost 6 bases and 4 bases, in that order; junction bases with no gene match: 8. This CDR3 comprises 14 residues. Germline V gives CDR1 WSHSY, CDR2 SAAADI. CDR3: CASRVTSGSYEQYF. CDR3 in DNA: TGCGCCAGCAGAGTAACTAGCGGATCATACGAGCAGTACTTC.

This clone was seen more than once but under ten times. V is TRBV5-6 and J is TRBJ2-2; 11 bases agree with TRBD1. V was clipped by 3 bases and J by 7 bases; unmatched bases: 2. Per germline, CDR1 SGHDT and CDR2 YYEEEE. This CDR3 is built from 14 residues. This CDR3 is CASSWDRGIGELFF. The CDR3 DNA reads as TGTGCCAGCAGCTGGGACAGGGGGATCGGGGAGCTGTTTTTT.

The chain recombines TRBV5-1 with TRBJ2-1; the match to TRBD2 covers 9 bases. Germline CDR1 SGHRS, CDR2 YFSETQ. This CDR3 comprises 15 residues. V lost 5 bases, J lost 8 bases, and 11 bases stayed unmatched. The CDR3 sequence is CASREGGREFDEQFF. The CDR3 nucleotides are TGCGCCAGCAGAGAGGGCGGGAGGGAGTTCGATGAGCAGTTCTTC.

The V call is TRBV13, the J call TRBJ2-7; 10 bases fit TRBD2. This CDR3 region has 13 residues. CDR1 is PRHDT, CDR2 FYEKMQ, per germline (reference sequence). V trimming: 6 bases; J trimming: 1 base; junction bases outside the gene matches: 0. CDR3: CASRLAGSYEQYF. CDR3 nucleotides: TGTGCCAGCAGACTAGCGGGGTCCTACGAGCAGTACTTC.

The chain recombines TRBV4-2 with TRBJ2-7; 11 nucleotides line up with TRBD2. The CDR3 has 15 residues. Trimming took 4 bases from V and 2 from J; bases not matched to a gene: 4. CDR1 and CDR2 from the germline V gene are LGHNA and YNFKEQ. In DNA form, the CDR3 reads TGTGCCAGCAGCCCTGGGACTAGCGGAACCTACGAGCAGTACTTC. Translation: CASSPGTSGTYEQYF.

The CDR3 is CASSFPGQGSGHTEAFF. The DNA of the CDR3 is TGTGCCAGCAGTTTCCCGGGGCAGGGGTCTGGGCACACTGAAGCTTTCTTT. This chain connects TRBV28 to TRBJ1-1, with a weak D call TRBD1 (6 bases). The V and J ends lost 3 bases and 3 bases respectively, with 20 bases between them. Germline values: CDR1 MDHEN, CDR2 SYDVKM. This CDR3 is built from 17 residues. The full variable domain, rest sourced from reference TRBV28 and TRBJ1-1, is DVKVTQSSRYLVKRTGEKVFLECVQDMDHENMFWYRQDPGLGLRLIYFSYDVKMKEKGDIPEGYSVSREKKERFSLILESASTNQTSMYLCASSFPGQGSGHTEAFFGQGTRLTVV.

The chain joins TRBV18 to TRBJ1-5; 9 positions match TRBD1. Germline lookup yields CDR1 KGHSH and CDR2 LQKENI. CDR3 length: 15 residues. Trimming removed 9 bases from V and 6 bases from J; junction bases left unmatched: 12. This CDR3 reads CASWEPGQGSQPQHF. CDR3 DNA sequence: TGTGCCAGTTGGGAACCGGGACAGGGAAGTCAGCCCCAGCATTTT.

V usage is TRBV27 and J usage is TRBJ1-4; 8 bases align to TRBD1. The CDR3 runs to 15 residues. Germline-derived CDR1 and CDR2 are MNHEY and SMNVEV (reference sequence). J gave up 2 bases and V 2 bases, and 1 base lay outside the gene matches. The CDR3 region is CASSLQGATNEKLFF. CDR3 in DNA: TGTGCCAGCAGTTTACAGGGGGCCACTAATGAAAAACTGTTTTTT.

The CDR3 region is CASSYRGHEKLFF. CDR3 nucleotides: TGTGCCAGCAGTTACCGGGGGCATGAAAAACTGTTTTTT. This chain joins TRBV6-6 and TRBJ1-4, with a tentative D call TRBD1 (6 bases). Germline lookup yields CDR1 MNHNY and CDR2 SVGAGI (reference sequence). Deletions cut 2 bases from V and 6 bases from J, with 7 bases between. The CDR3 has 13 amino acids.